Shown below are 10 T cell receptor beta chains from a single sample sequenced in a study of response to subunit inactivated influenza vaccine. TCRdb used MiXCR to reprocess the RT-PCR reads, holding one entry per CDR3 protein. The repertoire holds 450,000 to 600,000 distinct CDR3 sequences, 15% to 20% seen once, with approximately 3% in the top ten. This sample comprised CD4+ T cells sorted from PBMCs, obtained 23 months after vaccination. These receptor sequences come from a man between 50 and 69 years old who received an inactivated influenza vaccine.

The V and J genes are TRBV20-1 and TRBJ2-7; TRBD2 aligns across 11 bases. Unmatched junction bases numbered 10, after V lost 3 bases and J lost 3 bases. The CDR3 runs 16 residues. Per the germline V gene, CDR1 is DFQATT and CDR2 is SNEGSKA (reference sequence). The CDR3: CSARMSRLAGGYEQYF. The CDR3 DNA reads as TGCAGTGCTAGGATGAGCCGCCTAGCGGGGGGCTACGAGCAGTACTTC.

The rearrangement uses TRBV7-3 and TRBJ2-3; D unclear. Deletions cut 0 bases from V and 3 bases from J, with 7 bases between. The germline gives CDR1 SGHTA, CDR2 FQGTGA. The CDR3 runs to 14 residues. CDR3: CASSLTPQTDTQYF. As DNA, the CDR3 is TGTGCCAGCAGCTTAACCCCCCAAACAGATACGCAGTATTTT. Variable domain in full (rest from reference TRBV7-3 and TRBJ2-3): GAGVSQTPSNKVTEKGKYVELRCDPISGHTALYWYRQSLGQGPEFLIYFQGTGAADDSGLPNDRFFAVRPEGSVSTLKIQRTERGDSAVYLCASSLTPQTDTQYFGPGTRLTVL.

This chain uses TRBV27 with TRBJ2-5; D is ambiguous. Trimming pared 5 bases from V and 1 base from J, leaving 8 bases between. The CDR3 extends over 13 amino acids. CDR1 MNHEY and CDR2 SMNVEV come from the germline V gene (reference sequence). This CDR3 is CASSEASQETQYF. The CDR3, as DNA: TGTGCCAGCAGTGAAGCGAGCCAAGAGACCCAGTACTTC.

The chain uses TRBV12-3 or TRBV12-4 and TRBJ1-4; D remains unclear. The CDR3 length is 14 residues. V was pared by 3 bases and J by 7 bases, with 12 bases between. The CDR3 DNA follows: TGTGCCAGCAGTTTTCGGCCGGCGGGTGAAAAACTGTTTTTT. Amino acid sequence: CASSFRPAGEKLFF.

A remark on this clonotype: The junction does not match germline at one end; this may be a read error. V is TRBV12-3 or TRBV12-4 and J is TRBJ1-1; D possibly corresponds to TRBD1 (5 bases). The CDR3 runs to 17 residues. The DNA of the CDR3 is TGTACCAGCAGTTTGGGAACGTGGGGCAGGGCGAACACTGAAGCTTTCTTT. The encoded protein is CTSSLGTWGRANTEAFF.

This clonotype was seen repeatedly, ten times or more. This chain connects TRBV12-3 or TRBV12-4 to TRBJ2-1; D might be TRBD1 or TRBD2, each matching 6 bases. The V gene lost 0 bases and the J gene lost 3 bases, with 9 bases spanning the gap. The CDR3 has 15 amino acids. The CDR3 DNA follows: TGTGCCAGCAGTTTAGCGGGGGGCTACTACAATGAGCAGTTCTTC. It yields the protein CASSLAGGYYNEQFF.

The chain carries TRBV24-1 and TRBJ1-6, with a weak D call TRBD1 (6 bases). Trimming left V 6 bases short and J 5 bases short, with 13 bases between. This CDR3 is built from 15 residues. Germline CDR1 KGHDR, CDR2 SFDVKD. The CDR3 protein is CATSRGGDDNSPLHF. CDR3 DNA sequence: TGTGCCACCAGTCGAGGGGGGGATGATAATTCACCCCTCCACTTT.

The chain recombines TRBV7-2 with TRBJ1-1, with 9 positions matching TRBD1. The CDR3 is 15 residues long. CDR1 is SGHTA and CDR2 is FQGNSA in the germline V gene. With V trimmed by 5 bases and J by 4 bases, 8 bases remained unmatched. The CDR3 DNA follows: TGTGCCAGCAGCCGTGGGGGACAGGGATCCACTGAAGCTTTCTTT. Translating gives CASSRGGQGSTEAFF.

This clonotype was found a few times. The V call is TRBV4-3, the J call TRBJ1-1; TRBD1 matches 8 bases. With 3 bases clipped from V and 4 bases from J, the junction kept 10 bases outside the gene matches. Germline CDR1 LGHNA, CDR2 YSLEER. This CDR3 is 16 amino acids long. The CDR3 sequence is CASSQMTGDGSTEAFF. In DNA form, the CDR3 reads TGCGCCAGCAGCCAGATGACAGGGGATGGGAGCACTGAAGCTTTCTTT.

This clonotype was detected ten times or more. The chain couples TRBV12-3 or TRBV12-4 to TRBJ1-3; D might be TRBD1 (5 bases). The CDR3 is 14 amino acids. V was pared by 3 bases and J by 4 bases, with 10 bases between. The CDR3 nucleotides are TGTGCCAGCAGTTTCGGGGCGGCAGGAAACACCATATATTTT. It encodes CASSFGAAGNTIYF.